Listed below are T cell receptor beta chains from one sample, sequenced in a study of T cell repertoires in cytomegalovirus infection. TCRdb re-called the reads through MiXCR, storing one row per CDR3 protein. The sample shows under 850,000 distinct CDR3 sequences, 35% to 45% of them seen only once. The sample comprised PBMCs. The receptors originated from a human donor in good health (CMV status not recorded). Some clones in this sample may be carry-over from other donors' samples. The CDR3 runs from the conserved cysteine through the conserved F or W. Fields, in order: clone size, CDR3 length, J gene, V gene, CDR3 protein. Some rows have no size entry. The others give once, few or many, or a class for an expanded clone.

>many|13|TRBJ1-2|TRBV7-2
CASTTGTAYGYTF
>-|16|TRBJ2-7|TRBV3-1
CASSHLGGTGTYEQYF
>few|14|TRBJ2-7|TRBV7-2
CASSFGGISYEQYF
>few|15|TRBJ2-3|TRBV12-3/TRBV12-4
CASSILAGPTDTQYF
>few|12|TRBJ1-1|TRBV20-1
CSAFDRGLEAFF
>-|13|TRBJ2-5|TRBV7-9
CASSLVGDLSQYF
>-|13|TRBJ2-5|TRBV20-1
CSARVGTGGTQYF
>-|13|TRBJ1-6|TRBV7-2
CASNPGGHSPLHF
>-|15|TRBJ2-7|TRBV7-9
CASSRDWGRSYEQYF
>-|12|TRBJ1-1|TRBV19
CASIKGSTEAFF